A single sample gave rise to the 11 T cell receptor beta chains below, sequenced in a study of T cells in Graves' hyperthyroidism and ophthalmopathy. Amplified TCR beta CDR3 regions came from RNA transcripts. TCR CDR3 underwent first-round RT-PCR with the HTBI primer set. TCRdb called the multiplex PCR reads again in MiXCR, with one record for every CDR3 protein. The data contain about 510,000 distinct CDR3 sequences, 40% to 50% of them singletons. Sequencing input: peripheral blood or thyroid tissue (not recorded which). The receptors shown here come from an adult woman with Graves' disease, either hyperthyroidism or ophthalmopathy (not recorded which).

This clonotype showed up just once. The V gene is TRBV7-9, the J gene TRBJ2-2; 8 bases are a match to TRBD1. Germline V lookup: CDR1 SEHNR, CDR2 FQNEAQ (reference sequence). V trimming: 1 base; J trimming: 0 bases; junction bases outside the gene matches: 4. There are 17 residues in the CDR3. CDR3 in amino acids: CASSLGSGQANTGELFF. DNA of the CDR3: TGTGCCAGCAGCTTAGGTTCGGGACAGGCGAACACCGGGGAGCTGTTTTTT. The whole variable domain, filled in from reference TRBV7-9 and TRBJ2-2, reads DTGVSQNPRHKITKRGQNVTFRCDPISEHNRLYWYRQTLGQGPEFLTYFQNEAQLEKSRLLSDRFSAERPKGSFSTLEIQRTEQGDSAMYLCASSLGSGQANTGELFFGEGSRLTVL.

This clonotype has ten or more counts. The V gene is TRBV12-3 or TRBV12-4, the J gene TRBJ1-1; tentatively, D is TRBD1 (5 bases). The CDR3 loop spans 14 amino acids. V dropped 6 bases and J dropped 1 base, with 12 bases sitting between them. CDR3 loop: CASSPGWANTEAFF. The CDR3 DNA sequence: TGTGCCAGCAGCCCAGGGTGGGCGAACACTGAAGCTTTCTTT.

This clonotype has a count of ten or more. The chain recombines TRBV10-3 with TRBJ1-1; D is perhaps TRBD1 (5 bases). The CDR3 is 14 residues long. CDR1 and CDR2 (germline): ENHRY, SYGVKD. Trimming took off 0 bases at V and 5 bases at J, with 10 bases between the two ends. In nucleotides, the CDR3 is TGTGCCATCAGTGAGTCCAGGGTCAGTACTGAAGCTTTCTTT. Translation: CAISESRVSTEAFF.

The table lists this clonotype with many counts. This chain joins TRBV20-1 and TRBJ2-5; D possibly corresponds to TRBD2 (5 bases). This CDR3 spans 13 amino acids. V lost 3 bases to trimming and J lost 5 bases, with 13 bases between them. Germline V gene sequence: CDR1 DFQATT, CDR2 SNEGSKA (reference sequence). CDR3 sequence: CSASSGPGETQYF. CDR3 DNA: TGCAGTGCTAGCTCAGGCCCGGGGGAGACCCAGTACTTC.

The rearrangement uses TRBV4-3 and TRBJ1-5; no clear D. The CDR3 extends over 15 amino acids. Germline CDR1 LGHNA, CDR2 YSLEER. With 3 bases removed from V and 0 bases from J, the gap between germline ends came to 9 bases. The CDR3 DNA follows: TGCGCCAGCAGCCAGGTCGTGTATAGCAATCAGCCCCAGCATTTT. Translated: CASSQVVYSNQPQHF.

Of note for this clonotype: The missing conserved phenylalanine or tryptophan at the end of this CDR3 makes a read error likely. Because the CDR3's place on the DNA is in doubt, the DNA is left out and the CDR3 is given as listed by TCRdb. The gene calls are TRBV19 and TRBJ2-5; whether TRBD1, the table's D call, matches the DNA was not checked. Both ends counted, the CDR3 spans 16 residues. Looked up from germline, CDR1 is LNHDA and CDR2 is SQIVND (reference sequence). CDR3 in amino acids: CASSIDTVGYGYTFGS.

J is TRBJ2-5 and V is TRBV7-8; no clear D gene. Germline-derived CDR1 and CDR2 are SGHVS and FQNEAQ. The length of the CDR3 is 12 residues. The V end lost 7 bases, the J end lost 1 base, and 7 bases lay between the germline ends. CDR3 residues: CASKSSQETQYF. CDR3 nucleotide sequence: TGTGCCAGCAAGAGCAGCCAAGAGACCCAGTACTTC.

This clonotype came up many times. The chain has TRBV7-9 and TRBJ1-2; no reliable D call. The V end was cut by 0 bases, the J end by 4 bases, with 12 bases between. The V gene's germline CDR1 is SEHNR and CDR2 FQNEAQ (reference sequence). CDR3 length: 15 amino acids. The CDR3 is CASSLAIASVYGYTF. The CDR3 nucleotides are TGTGCCAGCAGCTTAGCGATCGCCAGCGTCTATGGCTACACCTTC.

The rearrangement joins TRBV7-3 to TRBJ1-4; D gene ambiguous. The CDR3 spans 16 residues. Between the trimmed V and J ends, which lost 2 bases and 0 bases, there was a span of 10 bases. Germline V gene sequence: CDR1 SGHTA, CDR2 FQGTGA. CDR3 region: CASSLGGQPTNEKLFF. The CDR3 DNA is TGTGCCAGCAGCTTAGGAGGGCAGCCAACTAATGAAAAACTGTTTTTT. Full variable domain (remainder filled in from reference TRBV7-3 and TRBJ1-4): GAGVSQTPSNKVTEKGKYVELRCDPISGHTALYWYRQSLGQGPEFLIYFQGTGAADDSGLPNDRFFAVRPEGSVSTLKIQRTERGDSAVYLCASSLGGQPTNEKLFFGSGTQLSVL.

The J gene is TRBJ1-4, the V gene TRBV2; the match to TRBD1 covers 8 bases. CDR1 and CDR2 from the germline V gene are SNHLY and FYNNEI. The CDR3 sequence is 14 residues long. J lost 7 bases, V lost 3 bases, and 4 bases had no gene match. The CDR3 region is CASSDPDRVEKLFF. The CDR3 DNA sequence: TGTGCCAGCAGTGACCCGGACAGGGTTGAAAAACTGTTTTTT. Full variable domain (remainder filled in from reference TRBV2 and TRBJ1-4): EPEVTQTPSHQVTQMGQEVILRCVPISNHLYFYWYRQILGQKVEFLVSFYNNEISEKSEIFDDQFSVERPDGSNFTLKIRSTKLEDSAMYFCASSDPDRVEKLFFGSGTQLSVL.

The gene calls are TRBV9 and TRBJ2-1; D is possibly TRBD2 (5 bases). The germline V gene has CDR1 SGDLS and CDR2 YYNGEE. V lost 3 bases and J 8 bases, leaving 6 bases between the germline ends. This CDR3 is built from 11 residues. The CDR3 bases are TGTGCCAGCAGCGATAGCGATGAGCAGTTCTTC. Its protein product is CASSDSDEQFF.